This TCR beta chain originates from a study of blood T cell repertoires in COVID-19. Background on the study: PBMCs, B-cell-depleted T cells, or T cells provided the cDNA or gDNA that made up the material.

In assigning cohorts, the study relied on participant-reported clinical history. Original analysis: Quantification of nucleated cells was approximated via reference gene primer amplification. TCRdb keeps only in-frame clones here, not all; method: immunoSEQ multiplex PCR. The V and J calls and clone size were taken over from that table, and D and trimming were inferred from the DNA. The sample comprises a few hundred thousand clones, approximately 90% of which are singletons, and approximately 5.4% rests with the top ten. Trimming took off 2 bases at V and 6 bases at J, with 13 bases between the two ends. CDR1 and CDR2 (germline): SGHTA, FQGNSA. The CDR3 spans 14 residues.

This TCR was sampled from a woman under 40 who had recovered from COVID-19. Material for sequencing was PBMCs or T cells enriched from blood (not recorded which). The genes are TRBV7-2 and TRBJ1-2; tentatively, D is TRBD1 (6 bases). CDR3 bases: TGTGCCAGCAGCTTACCTTACAGGGATGATGGCTACACCTTC. It translates to CASSLPYRDDGYTF.